The source of this T cell receptor beta chain is a study of blood T cell repertoires in COVID-19. Study overall: Samples taken during acute and convalescent COVID-19 were collected in the United States, Italy and Spain.

The method was immunoSEQ multiplex PCR; TCRdb's version includes in-frame clones alone and lacks a portion of them. This repertoire shows under 300,000 clones, roughly 88% found once; its top ten account for 2.5% to 3.5%. The CDR3 length is 20 residues. Germline V gives CDR1 SGHRS, CDR2 YFSETQ. Worth noting for this clone: The junction shows a germline mismatch at one end, possibly a read error.

Recruitment covered under 25 US areas and drew participants whose ages spanned roughly 18 to 100 years. Clinical history as reported by participants underpinned cohort assignment. This chain uses TRBV5-1 with TRBJ2-5; TRBD1 agrees at 10 bases. The clonotype comes from a woman in her thirties or forties who had been exposed to COVID-19. The specimen sequenced was PBMCs or T cells enriched from blood (not recorded which). In DNA form, the CDR3 reads TGTGCCAGCAGCCAAACCCTAAGGACAGGGGGGCCCTTAGGTCAAGAGACCCAGTACTTC. It yields the protein CASSQTLRTGGPLGQETQYF.